This T cell receptor (beta chain) was retrieved from a study of T cells in localized non-small cell lung cancer. Germline V gene sequence: CDR1 SGDLS, CDR2 YYNGEE. The CDR3 runs to 16 residues. Between the trimmed V and J ends, which lost 4 bases and 0 bases, there was a span of 17 bases. Clones were read by immunoSEQ multiplex PCR, and TCRdb kept only the in-frame ones, dropping some. The sample holds 25,000 to 35,000 clones, about 89% seen once. The TCR originated in an older female donor with stage I lung adenocarcinoma. The chain joins TRBV9 to TRBJ2-7; weak D call: TRBD2 (6 bases). The sequencing here drew on peripheral blood, taken before any cancer treatment. The CDR3 spells CASSPRYGRGSYEQYF. The CDR3 region has the DNA TGTGCCAGCAGCCCTCGTTACGGGAGAGGCTCCTACGAGCAGTACTTC.